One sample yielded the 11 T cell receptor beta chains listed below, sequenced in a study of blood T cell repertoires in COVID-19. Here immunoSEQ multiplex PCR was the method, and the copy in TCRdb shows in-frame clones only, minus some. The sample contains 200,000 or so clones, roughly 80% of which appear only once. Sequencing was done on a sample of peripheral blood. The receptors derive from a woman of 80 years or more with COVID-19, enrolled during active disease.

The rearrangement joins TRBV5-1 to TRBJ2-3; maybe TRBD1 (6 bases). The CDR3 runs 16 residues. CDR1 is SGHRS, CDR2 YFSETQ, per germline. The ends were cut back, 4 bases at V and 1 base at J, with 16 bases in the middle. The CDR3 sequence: CASSRGAGVGTDTQYF. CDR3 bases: TGCGCCAGCAGCCGAGGGGCAGGGGTAGGCACAGATACGCAGTATTTT.

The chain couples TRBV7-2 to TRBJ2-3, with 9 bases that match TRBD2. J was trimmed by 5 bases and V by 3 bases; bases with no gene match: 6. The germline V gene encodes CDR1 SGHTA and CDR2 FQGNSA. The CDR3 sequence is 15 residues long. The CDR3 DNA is TGTGCCAGCAGCTTTCAGCGGGGGGAGGTAGATACGCAGTATTTT. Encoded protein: CASSFQRGEVDTQYF.

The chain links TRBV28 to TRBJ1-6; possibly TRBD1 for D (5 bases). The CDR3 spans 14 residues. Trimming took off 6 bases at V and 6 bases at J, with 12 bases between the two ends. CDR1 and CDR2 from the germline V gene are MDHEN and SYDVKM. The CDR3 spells CASRDGGPNSPLHF. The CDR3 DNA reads TGTGCCAGCAGGGACGGGGGACCTAATTCACCCCTCCACTTT.

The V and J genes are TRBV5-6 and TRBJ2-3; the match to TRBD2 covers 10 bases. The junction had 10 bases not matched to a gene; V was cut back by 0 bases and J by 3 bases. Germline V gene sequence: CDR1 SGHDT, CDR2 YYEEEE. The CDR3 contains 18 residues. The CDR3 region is CASSLGASASGSTDTQYF. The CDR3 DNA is TGTGCCAGCAGCTTGGGGGCTTCTGCTAGCGGGAGTACAGATACGCAGTATTTT. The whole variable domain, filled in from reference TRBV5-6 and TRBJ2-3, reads DAGVTQSPTHLIKTRGQQVTLRCSPKSGHDTVSWYQQALGQGPQFIFQYYEEEERQRGNFPDRFSGHQFPNYSSELNVNALLLGDSALYLCASSLGASASGSTDTQYFGPGTRLTVL.

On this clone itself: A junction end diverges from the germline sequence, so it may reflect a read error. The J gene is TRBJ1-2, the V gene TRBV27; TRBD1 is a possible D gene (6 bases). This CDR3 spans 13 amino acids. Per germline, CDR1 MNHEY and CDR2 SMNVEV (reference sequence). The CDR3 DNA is TGTGCCAGCAGTTTAGCAGGGGTCTATGACTACACCTTC. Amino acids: CASSLAGVYDYTF.

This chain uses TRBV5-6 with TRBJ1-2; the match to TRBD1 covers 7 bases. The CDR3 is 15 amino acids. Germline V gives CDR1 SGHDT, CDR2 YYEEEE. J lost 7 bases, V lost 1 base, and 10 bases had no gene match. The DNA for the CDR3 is TGTGCCAGCAGCTTGAATCCGCGACAGGGTTTTGGCTACACCTTC. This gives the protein CASSLNPRQGFGYTF.

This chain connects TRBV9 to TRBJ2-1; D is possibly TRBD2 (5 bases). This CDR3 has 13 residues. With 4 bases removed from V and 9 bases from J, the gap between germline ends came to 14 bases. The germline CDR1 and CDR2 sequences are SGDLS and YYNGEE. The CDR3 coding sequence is TGTGCCAGCAGCCCCCCCCTAGCCGGTGAGCAGTTCTTC. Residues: CASSPPLAGEQFF.

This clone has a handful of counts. CDR3 DNA sequence: TGTGCCAGCAGTCCCCCGGGACTAGTAGGTGAGCAGTTCTTC. Translated: CASSPPGLVGEQFF. The rearrangement joins TRBV2 to TRBJ2-1; the match to TRBD2 covers 8 bases. Trimming at V came to 5 bases and at J to 9 bases, leaving 9 bases not matched to a gene. CDR3 length: 14 amino acids. Germline CDR1 reads SNHLY; CDR2 reads FYNNEI.

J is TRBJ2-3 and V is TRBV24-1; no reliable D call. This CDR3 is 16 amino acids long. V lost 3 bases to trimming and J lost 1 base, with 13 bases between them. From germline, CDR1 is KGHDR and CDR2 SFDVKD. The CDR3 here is CATSDMSRFCTDTQYF. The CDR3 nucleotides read TGTGCCACCAGTGATATGTCTAGATTCTGCACAGATACGCAGTATTTT.

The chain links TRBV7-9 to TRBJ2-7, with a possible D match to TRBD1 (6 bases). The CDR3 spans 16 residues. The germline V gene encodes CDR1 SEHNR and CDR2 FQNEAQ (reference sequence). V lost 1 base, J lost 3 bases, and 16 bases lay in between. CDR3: CASSLGGATGGYEQYF. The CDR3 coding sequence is TGTGCCAGCAGCTTAGGGGGCGCGACAGGAGGCTACGAGCAGTACTTC.

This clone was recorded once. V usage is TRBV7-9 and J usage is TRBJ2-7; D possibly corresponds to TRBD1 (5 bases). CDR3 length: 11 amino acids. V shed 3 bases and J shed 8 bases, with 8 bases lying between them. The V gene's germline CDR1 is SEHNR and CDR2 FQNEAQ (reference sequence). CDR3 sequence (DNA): TGTGCCAGCAGCTTCGACAGACAGCAGTACTTC. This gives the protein CASSFDRQQYF.